This T cell receptor (beta chain) was identified in a study of cytomegalovirus exposure and HLA in healthy donors. With 60 Vbeta and 13 Jbeta primers, the PCR was carried out. The data were produced by immunoSEQ multiplex PCR, yet TCRdb's version contains in-frame clones alone and is incomplete. Of 210,000 or so clones detected, approximately 82% appear once; the ten largest clones hold approximately 0.5%. Per germline, CDR1 SGHTA and CDR2 FQGNSA. After removal of 5 bases from V and 4 bases from J, the junction contained 3 bases not matched to a gene. The CDR3 totals 15 residues. The chain employs TRBV7-2 and TRBJ2-1; the match to TRBD2 covers 12 bases. This sequence was found in a woman between 40 and 50 years old in good health and CMV-seronegative. Sequencing was done on a sample of PBMCs. The CDR3: CASSITSGGYNEQFF. Written as DNA, the CDR3 is TGTGCCAGCAGCATCACTAGCGGGGGGTACAATGAGCAGTTCTTC.